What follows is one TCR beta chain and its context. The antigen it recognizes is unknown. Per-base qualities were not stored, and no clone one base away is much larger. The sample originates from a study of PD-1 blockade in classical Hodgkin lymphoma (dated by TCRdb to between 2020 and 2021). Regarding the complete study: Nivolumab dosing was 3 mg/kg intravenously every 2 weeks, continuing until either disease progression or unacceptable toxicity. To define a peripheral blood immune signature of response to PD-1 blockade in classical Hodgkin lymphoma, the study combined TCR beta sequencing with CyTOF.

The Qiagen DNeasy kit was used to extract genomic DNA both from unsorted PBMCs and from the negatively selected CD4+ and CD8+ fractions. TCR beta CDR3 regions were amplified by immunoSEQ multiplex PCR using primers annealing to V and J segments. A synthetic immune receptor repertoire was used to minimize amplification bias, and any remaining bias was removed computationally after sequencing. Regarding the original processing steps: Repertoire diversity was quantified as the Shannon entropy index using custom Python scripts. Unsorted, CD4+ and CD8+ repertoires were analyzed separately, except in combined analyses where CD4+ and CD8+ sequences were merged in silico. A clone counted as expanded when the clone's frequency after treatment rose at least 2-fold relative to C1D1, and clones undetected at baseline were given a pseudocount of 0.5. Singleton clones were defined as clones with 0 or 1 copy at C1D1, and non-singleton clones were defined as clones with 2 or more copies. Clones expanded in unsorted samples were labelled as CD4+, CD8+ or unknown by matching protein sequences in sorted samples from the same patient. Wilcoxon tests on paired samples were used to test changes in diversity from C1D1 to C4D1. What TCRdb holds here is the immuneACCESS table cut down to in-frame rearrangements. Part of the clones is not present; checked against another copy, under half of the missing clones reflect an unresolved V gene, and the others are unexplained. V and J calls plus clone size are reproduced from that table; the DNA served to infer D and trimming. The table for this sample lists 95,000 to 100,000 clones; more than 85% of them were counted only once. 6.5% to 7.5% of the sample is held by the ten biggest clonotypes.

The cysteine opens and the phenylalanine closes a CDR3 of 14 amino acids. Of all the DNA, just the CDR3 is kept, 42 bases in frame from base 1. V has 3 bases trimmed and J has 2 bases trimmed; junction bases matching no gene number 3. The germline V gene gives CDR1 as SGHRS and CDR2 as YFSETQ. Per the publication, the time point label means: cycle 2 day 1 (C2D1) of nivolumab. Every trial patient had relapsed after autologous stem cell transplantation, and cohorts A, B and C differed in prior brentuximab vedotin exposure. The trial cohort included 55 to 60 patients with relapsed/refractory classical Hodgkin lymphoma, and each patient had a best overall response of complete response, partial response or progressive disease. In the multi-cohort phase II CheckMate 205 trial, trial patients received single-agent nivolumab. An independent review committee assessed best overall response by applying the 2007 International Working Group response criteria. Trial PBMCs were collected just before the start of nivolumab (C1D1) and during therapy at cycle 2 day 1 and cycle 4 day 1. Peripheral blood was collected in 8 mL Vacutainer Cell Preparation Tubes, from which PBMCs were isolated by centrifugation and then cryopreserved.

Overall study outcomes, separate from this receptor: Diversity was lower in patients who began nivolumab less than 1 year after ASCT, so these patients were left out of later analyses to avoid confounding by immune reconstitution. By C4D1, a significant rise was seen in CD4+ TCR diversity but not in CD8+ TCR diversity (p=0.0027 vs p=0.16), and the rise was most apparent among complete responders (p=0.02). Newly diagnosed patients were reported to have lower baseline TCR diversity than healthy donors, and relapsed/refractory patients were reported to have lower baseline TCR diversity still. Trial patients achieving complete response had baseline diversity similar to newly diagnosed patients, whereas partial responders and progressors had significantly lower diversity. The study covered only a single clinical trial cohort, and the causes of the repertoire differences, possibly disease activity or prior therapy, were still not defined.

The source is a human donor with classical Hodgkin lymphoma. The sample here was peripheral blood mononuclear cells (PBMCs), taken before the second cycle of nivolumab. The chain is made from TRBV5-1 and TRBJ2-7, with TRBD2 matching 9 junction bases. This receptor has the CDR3 CASSYSGGPYEQYF. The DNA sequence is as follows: TGCGCCAGCAGCTATAGCGGGGGTCCCTACGAGCAGTACTTC. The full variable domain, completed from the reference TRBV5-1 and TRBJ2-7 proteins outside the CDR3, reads KAGVTQTPRYLIKTRGQQVTLSCSPISGHRSVSWYQQTPGQGLQFLFEYFSETQRNKGNFPGRFSGRQFSNSRSEMNVSTLELGDSALYLCASSYSGGPYEQYFGPGTRLTVT.